A selection of T cell receptor beta chains follows, all from one sample in a study of OX40 agonist ivuxolimab in advanced cancers. Assay used: immunoSEQ multiplex PCR; TCRdb lists only in-frame clones, some missing. The table lists some 70,000 clones, just over 85% of them singletons. The source material was CD4+ or CD8+ T cells sorted from blood, sampled in a trial of the OX40 agonist ivuxolimab. The receptors stem from an adult with an advanced solid tumor such as melanoma, head and neck, liver or kidney cancer. Both conserved end residues are part of each CDR3. A D gene is named only where the DNA matches it firmly. Size is stated for part of the rows, as once, few or many counts, or as a class when the clone is expanded.

j_gene,d_gene,v_gene,abundance,len,CDR3nt,CDR3aa
TRBJ2-2,NA,TRBV5-1,few,13,TGCGCCAGCAGCCCGGGGAACACCGGGGAGCTGTTTTTT,CASSPGNTGELFF
TRBJ1-1,NA,TRBV2,NA,13,TGTGCCAGCAGTGAATCGAGGAACACTGAAGCTTTCTTT,CASSESRNTEAFF
TRBJ1-4,NA,TRBV7-2,NA,15,TGTGCCAGCAGCACCCACCAGACCCGTAATGAAAAACTGTTTTTT,CASSTHQTRNEKLFF
TRBJ2-7,NA,TRBV5-4,NA,14,TGTGCCAGCAGCCCCTTGGGGGACCTCTACGAGCAGTACTTC,CASSPLGDLYEQYF
TRBJ1-5,NA,TRBV28,NA,15,TGTGCCAGCAAGTATGGGTTATGGAGCAATCAGCCCCAGCATTTT,CASKYGLWSNQPQHF
TRBJ1-3,TRBD1,TRBV6-1,once,15,TGTGCCAGCAGTGACAACGACAGGGGGAGAAACACCATATATTTT,CASSDNDRGRNTIYF
TRBJ2-2,TRBD1,TRBV30,NA,14,TGTGCCTGGAGTGTAGACAGGGCGGGCGGGGAGCTGTTTTTT,CAWSVDRAGGELFF
TRBJ1-2,TRBD1,TRBV29-1,NA,13,TGCAGCATTAAACCGGGACAGAATATTTACTACACCTTC,CSIKPGQNIYYTF
TRBJ2-1,TRBD1,TRBV2,NA,13,TGTGCCAGCGGAATACAGGGGGGTAATGAGCAGTTCTTC,CASGIQGGNEQFF
TRBJ2-5,NA,TRBV7-2,NA,13,TGTGCCAGCAGCAGGGGGTACCAAGAGACCCAGTACTTC,CASSRGYQETQYF
TRBJ2-5,TRBD2,TRBV5-1,NA,16,TGCGCCAGCAGCTTCGGTGCTAGCGGGGGGGTAGAGACCCAGTACTTC,CASSFGASGGVETQYF
TRBJ1-2,TRBD1,TRBV9,NA,14,TGTGCCAGCAGCGACCGACAGGGTTTGAAGGGATACACCTTC,CASSDRQGLKGYTF
TRBJ1-5,NA,TRBV10-1,few,13,TGCGCCAGCAGTTCGCGGGTTGATCAGCCCCAGCATTTT,CASSSRVDQPQHF
TRBJ1-2,NA,TRBV11-2,NA,15,TGTGCCAGCGGGACCTTGAGGGGCCGAAACTATGGCTACACCTTC,CASGTLRGRNYGYTF
TRBJ2-2,NA,TRBV7-9,few,13,TGTGCCAGCAGCTTTACTCAGGGCGGGGAGCTGTTTTTT,CASSFTQGGELFF
TRBJ1-2,TRBD1,TRBV7-2,NA,13,TGTGCCAGCAGGTTACAAGGGGGCGACGGCTACACCTTC,CASRLQGGDGYTF
TRBJ2-1,NA,TRBV18,NA,15,TGTGCCAGCTCCCCCAACCAGGGGAACATGAATGAGCAGTTCTTC,CASSPNQGNMNEQFF
TRBJ1-4,TRBD1,TRBV10-3,NA,13,TGTGCCATCAATGGAGGGGGCGATGAAAAACTGTTTTTT,CAINGGGDEKLFF
TRBJ2-3,NA,TRBV23-1,NA,17,TGCGCCAGCAGTCAATCCATGACGGTCCGGGGCACAGATACGCAGTATTTT,CASSQSMTVRGTDTQYF
TRBJ1-3,NA,TRBV7-2,NA,15,TGTGCCAGCAGCTTAGTCTACCGCTCTGGAAACACCATATATTTT,CASSLVYRSGNTIYF
TRBJ1-3,NA,TRBV19,NA,17,TGTGCCAGTAGCCCATCTCGGGGAGGGATCTCTGGAAACACCATATATTTT,CASSPSRGGISGNTIYF
TRBJ1-1,NA,TRBV25-1,NA,17,TGTGCCAGCAGTGGGGTTGTAGACAGGTGGTTGGGCACTGAAGCTTTCTTT,CASSGVVDRWLGTEAFF
TRBJ1-6,TRBD1,TRBV30,NA,16,TGTGCCTGGAGGGTTCGAACGGGACAGGGGGGTTCACCCCTCCACTTT,CAWRVRTGQGGSPLHF
TRBJ1-4,NA,TRBV7-9,NA,13,TGTGCCAGCAGCTTATTAACAAATGAAAAACTGTTTTTT,CASSLLTNEKLFF
TRBJ2-5,NA,TRBV7-7,NA,12,TGTGCTAGCAGCTCCGGGCAAGAGACCCAGTACTTC,CASSSGQETQYF
TRBJ1-1,NA,TRBV28,once,10,TGTGCCACCACGCACCGAGAAGCTTTCTTT,CATTHREAFF
TRBJ1-3,NA,TRBV2,few,12,TGTGCCAGCAGTGGAGACGGGCACACCATATATTTT,CASSGDGHTIYF
TRBJ2-2,NA,TRBV11-2,NA,15,TGTGCCAGCAGCTTAGGTTGGAGGGGCACCGGGGAGCTGTTTTTT,CASSLGWRGTGELFF
TRBJ2-7,NA,TRBV5-6,once,11,TGTGCCAGCAGCTTTCGGGGGGAGCAGTACTTC,CASSFRGEQYF
TRBJ2-5,TRBD1,TRBV7-2,NA,15,TGTGCCAGCAGCTCCGACAGGGTGGGCCAAGAGACCCAGTACTTC,CASSSDRVGQETQYF
TRBJ1-1,TRBD1,TRBV29-1,NA,15,TGCAGCGCCCGGGACAGGGGAGACATGAACACTGAAGCTTTCTTT,CSARDRGDMNTEAFF
TRBJ2-7,TRBD1,TRBV6-1,NA,14,TGTGCCAGCAGTCTCCGACAGGGGGCGATAGAGCAGTACTTC,CASSLRQGAIEQYF
TRBJ2-1,NA,TRBV29-1,NA,14,TGCAGCGTTGATATTACAGGAACCTACAATGAGCAGTTCTTC,CSVDITGTYNEQFF
TRBJ2-7,NA,TRBV28,NA,14,TGTGCCAGCAGACCCAACGACGGATACTACGAGCAGTACTTC,CASRPNDGYYEQYF
TRBJ1-5,TRBD1,TRBV6-1,few,14,TGTGCCAGCAGACCGACAGGGCCGGGACAGCCCCAGCATTTT,CASRPTGPGQPQHF
TRBJ2-3,NA,TRBV9,NA,13,TGTGCCAGCAGCGACAGAACAGGGTACACGCAGTATTTT,CASSDRTGYTQYF
TRBJ2-5,NA,TRBV10-3,NA,15,TGTGCCATCAGTGAGTCCAGAGGTCCCGGAGAGACCCAGTACTTC,CAISESRGPGETQYF
TRBJ1-1,NA,TRBV5-6,NA,16,TGTGCCAGCAGCTTGGTAGTAGGGGGAAGAAAGACTGAAGCTTTCTTT,CASSLVVGGRKTEAFF
TRBJ1-2,TRBD1,TRBV5-1,NA,17,TGCGCCAGCAGCTCCGGGACAGGGGCTAATAATAACTATGGCTACACCTTC,CASSSGTGANNNYGYTF
TRBJ2-7,NA,TRBV30,NA,14,TGTGCCTGGACCAGAGGGGGGGTCTCCTACGAGCAGTACTTC,CAWTRGGVSYEQYF
TRBJ1-4,NA,TRBV21-1,NA,16,TGTGCCAGCAGCCCTCAATTACAGTTTATTAATGAAAAACTGTTTTTT,CASSPQLQFINEKLFF
TRBJ2-3,NA,TRBV29-1,NA,12,TGCAGCGTTGAAGTCGGCACAGATACGCAGTATTTT,CSVEVGTDTQYF